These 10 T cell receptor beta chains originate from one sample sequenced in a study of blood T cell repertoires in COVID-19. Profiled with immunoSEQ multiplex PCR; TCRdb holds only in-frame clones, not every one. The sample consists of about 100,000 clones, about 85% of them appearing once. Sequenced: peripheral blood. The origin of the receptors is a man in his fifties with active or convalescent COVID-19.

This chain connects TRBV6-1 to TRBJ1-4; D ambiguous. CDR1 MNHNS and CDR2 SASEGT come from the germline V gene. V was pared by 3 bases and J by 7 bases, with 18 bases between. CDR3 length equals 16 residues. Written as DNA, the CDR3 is TGTGCCAGCAGTGAGATAAAAGCGTTGTTGCGTGAAAAACTGTTTTTT. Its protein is CASSEIKALLREKLFF.

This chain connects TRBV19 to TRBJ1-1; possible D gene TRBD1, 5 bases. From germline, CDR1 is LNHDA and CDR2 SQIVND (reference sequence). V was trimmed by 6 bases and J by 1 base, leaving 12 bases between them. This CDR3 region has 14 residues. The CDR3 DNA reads TGTGCCAGTAGCCAGGGCCGCGAGAACACTGAAGCTTTCTTT. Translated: CASSQGRENTEAFF.

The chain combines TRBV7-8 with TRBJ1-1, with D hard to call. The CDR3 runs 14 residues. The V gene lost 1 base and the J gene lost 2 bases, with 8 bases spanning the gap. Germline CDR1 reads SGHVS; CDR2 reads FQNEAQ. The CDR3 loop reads CASSLVTGNTEAFF. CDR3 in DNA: TGTGCCAGCAGCTTAGTAACCGGTAACACTGAAGCTTTCTTT.

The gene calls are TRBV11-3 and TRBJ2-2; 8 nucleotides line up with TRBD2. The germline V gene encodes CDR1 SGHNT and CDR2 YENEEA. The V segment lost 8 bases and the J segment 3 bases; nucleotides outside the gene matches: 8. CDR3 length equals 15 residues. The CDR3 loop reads CASGGAGGDTGELFF. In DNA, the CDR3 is TGTGCCAGCGGTGGGGCGGGAGGAGACACCGGGGAGCTGTTTTTT.

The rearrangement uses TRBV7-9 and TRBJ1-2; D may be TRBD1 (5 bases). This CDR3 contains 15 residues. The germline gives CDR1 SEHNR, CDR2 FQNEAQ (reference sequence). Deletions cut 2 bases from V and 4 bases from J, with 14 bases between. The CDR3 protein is CASSLSSRDFYGYTF. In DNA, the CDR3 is TGTGCCAGCAGCTTAAGCAGCAGGGACTTCTATGGCTACACCTTC.

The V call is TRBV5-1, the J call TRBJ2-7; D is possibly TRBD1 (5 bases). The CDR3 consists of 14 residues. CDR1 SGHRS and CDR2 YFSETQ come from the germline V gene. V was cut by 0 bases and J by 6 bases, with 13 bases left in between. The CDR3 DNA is TGCGCCAGCAGCTTGGAGGATCCTAGGGGCGAGCAGTACTTC. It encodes CASSLEDPRGEQYF. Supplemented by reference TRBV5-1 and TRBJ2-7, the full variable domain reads KAGVTQTPRYLIKTRGQQVTLSCSPISGHRSVSWYQQTPGQGLQFLFEYFSETQRNKGNFPGRFSGRQFSNSRSEMNVSTLELGDSALYLCASSLEDPRGEQYFGPGTRLTVT.

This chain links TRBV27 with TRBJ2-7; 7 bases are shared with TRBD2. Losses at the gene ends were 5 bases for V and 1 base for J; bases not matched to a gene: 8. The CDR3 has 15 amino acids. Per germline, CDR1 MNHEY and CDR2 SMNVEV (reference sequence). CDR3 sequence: CASSRGLGFSYEQYF. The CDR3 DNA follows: TGTGCCAGCAGTAGAGGACTAGGCTTTTCCTACGAGCAGTACTTC.

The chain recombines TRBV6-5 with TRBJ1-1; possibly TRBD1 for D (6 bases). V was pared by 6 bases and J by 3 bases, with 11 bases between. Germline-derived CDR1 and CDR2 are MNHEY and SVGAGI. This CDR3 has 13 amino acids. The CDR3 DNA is TGTGCCAGCAGACCCCCAGGGGACACTGAAGCTTTCTTT. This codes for CASRPPGDTEAFF.

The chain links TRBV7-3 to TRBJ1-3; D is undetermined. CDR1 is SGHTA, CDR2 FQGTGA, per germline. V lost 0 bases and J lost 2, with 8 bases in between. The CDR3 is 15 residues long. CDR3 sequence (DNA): TGTGCCAGCAGCTTAACAGGAGAAGCTGGAAACACCATATATTTT. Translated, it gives CASSLTGEAGNTIYF.

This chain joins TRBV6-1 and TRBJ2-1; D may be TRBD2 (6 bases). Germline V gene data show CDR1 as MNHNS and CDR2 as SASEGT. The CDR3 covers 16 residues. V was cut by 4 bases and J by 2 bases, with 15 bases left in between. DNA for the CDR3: TGTGCCAGCAGTGCGGGGCGCGGGACGGCCTACAATGAGCAGTTCTTC. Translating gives CASSAGRGTAYNEQFF.